Each of the 25 T cell receptor beta chains below was sequenced from the same sample in a study of blood T cell repertoires in COVID-19. Only in-frame clones appear in the TCRdb table, and some are missing; sequencing was by immunoSEQ multiplex PCR. Among about 140,000 clones listed, about 87% were seen once. What was sequenced was PBMCs or T cells enriched from blood (not recorded which). The receptors stem from a man in his forties or fifties in a cohort exposed to, infected with or recovered from COVID-19 (not recorded which).

The gene calls are TRBV15 and TRBJ2-1; 9 nucleotides align to TRBD2. Trimming removed 1 base from V and 1 base from J; junction bases left unmatched: 8. This CDR3 has 18 amino acids. The V gene's germline CDR1 is LNHNV and CDR2 YYDKDF (reference sequence). The CDR3 is CATSRVETSGLSYNEQFF. In DNA form, the CDR3 reads TGTGCCACCAGCAGAGTGGAGACTAGCGGCCTTTCCTACAATGAGCAGTTCTTC.

A word on this clone: Because the CDR3's place on the DNA is in doubt, the DNA is left out and the CDR3 is given as listed by TCRdb. V gene TRBV27 combines with J gene TRBJ2-7; no DNA check was done on the table's D call, TRBD2. Germline loops: CDR1 MNHEY, CDR2 SMNVEV (reference sequence). Counting both end residues, the CDR3 totals 15 amino acids. CDR3 in amino acids: CASSPWGDGSQGRYF.

J is TRBJ2-5 and V is TRBV7-7, with 12 bases identical to TRBD2. The CDR3 contains 16 residues. With V trimmed by 3 bases and J by 1 base, 3 bases remained unmatched. Germline V CDR1 and CDR2: SSHAT, FNYEAQ (reference sequence). CDR3 DNA: TGTGCCAGCAGCTTCGGGACTAGCGGGTCCCAAGAGACCCAGTACTTC. It translates to CASSFGTSGSQETQYF.

The chain carries TRBV6-5 and TRBJ1-2; TRBD1 is a possible D gene (5 bases). The V and J ends lost 5 bases and 2 bases respectively, with 6 bases between them. Germline values: CDR1 MNHEY, CDR2 SVGAGI. The CDR3 consists of 12 residues. This CDR3 reads CASSQGNYGYTF. In nucleotides, the CDR3 is TGTGCCAGCAGTCAGGGAAACTATGGCTACACCTTC.

Only one count was recorded for this clone. The chain couples TRBV30 to TRBJ2-7, with D possibly matching TRBD2 (6 bases). The CDR3 has 12 amino acids. Trimming shortened V by 3 bases and J by 4 bases, and 10 bases separated the two germline ends. CDR1 is GTSNPN, CDR2 SVGIG, per germline (reference sequence). This CDR3 reads CAWRGDFYEQYF. In DNA, the CDR3 is TGTGCCTGGAGGGGGGACTTTTACGAGCAGTACTTC. The full variable domain, its missing parts supplied by reference TRBV30 and TRBJ2-7, is SQTIHQWPATLVQPVGSPLSLECTVEGTSNPNLYWYRQAAGRGLQLLFYSVGIGQISSEVPQNLSASRPQDRQFILSSKKLLLSDSGFYLCAWRGDFYEQYFGPGTRLTVT.

The chain joins TRBV6-1 to TRBJ2-7; 13 bases align to TRBD2. This CDR3 has 17 amino acids. Germline values: CDR1 MNHNS, CDR2 SASEGT. J gave up 0 bases and V 4 bases, and 6 bases lay outside the gene matches. CDR3 nucleotide sequence: TGTGCCAGCAGTGGCGGGACTAGCGGGACAAGCTCCTACGAGCAGTACTTC. It codes for CASSGGTSGTSSYEQYF.

The chain couples TRBV7-2 to TRBJ2-5; 13 bases are a match to TRBD2. Germline V gene sequence: CDR1 SGHTA, CDR2 FQGNSA. There are 16 residues in the CDR3. The junction had 6 bases not matched to a gene; V was cut back by 4 bases and J by 4 bases. The CDR3 is CASSYGLAGAGETQYF. CDR3 nucleotides: TGTGCCAGCAGCTACGGACTAGCGGGAGCAGGAGAGACCCAGTACTTC.

The CDR3 sequence is CATPGALPNFNEQFF. CDR3 bases: TGTGCCACGCCTGGGGCGCTCCCGAACTTCAATGAGCAGTTCTTC. This chain connects TRBV6-5 to TRBJ2-1; D is perhaps TRBD1 (5 bases). This CDR3 has 15 amino acids. CDR1 and CDR2 (germline): MNHEY, SVGAGI. Trimming pared 10 bases from V and 6 bases from J, leaving 22 bases between.

The rearrangement links TRBV27 to TRBJ2-3; weak D call: TRBD1 (5 bases). The CDR3 has 11 residues. Trimming stripped 6 bases from V and 5 bases from J, with 6 bases between. The germline V gene encodes CDR1 MNHEY and CDR2 SMNVEV (reference sequence). This CDR3 is CASRRGDTQYF. DNA of the CDR3: TGTGCCAGCAGAAGGGGAGATACGCAGTATTTT.

This chain uses TRBV7-8 with TRBJ2-5; TRBD2 matches at 7 bases. V lost 2 bases, J lost 5 bases, and 11 bases stayed unmatched. This CDR3 has 16 amino acids. Germline V CDR1 and CDR2: SGHVS, FQNEAQ. CDR3 loop: CASSLLGAGFVETQYF. The CDR3 DNA follows: TGTGCCAGCAGCTTATTAGGAGCGGGGTTCGTGGAGACCCAGTACTTC.

This clone was seen a single time. This rearrangement joins TRBV19 to TRBJ2-7; D possibly corresponds to TRBD1 (5 bases). Germline lookup yields CDR1 LNHDA and CDR2 SQIVND (reference sequence). V was cut by 3 bases and J by 3 bases, with 12 bases left in between. This CDR3 is built from 14 residues. CDR3 DNA sequence: TGTGCCAGTAGTATCCAGGACAACGTCTACGAGCAGTACTTC. Translating it yields CASSIQDNVYEQYF.

This clone was seen only once. The rearrangement links TRBV7-6 to TRBJ2-6, with 7 bases that match TRBD1. This CDR3 contains 18 residues. CDR1 and CDR2 (germline): SGHVS, FNYEAQ. Trimming removed 5 bases from V and 0 bases from J; junction bases left unmatched: 10. CDR3 bases: TGTGCCAGCAGCCTAACCGGGACAGTCCTCTCTGGGGCCAACGTCCTGACTTTC. Amino acids: CASSLTGTVLSGANVLTF.

This chain joins TRBV2 and TRBJ1-6; 10 bases agree with TRBD1. Germline V lookup: CDR1 SNHLY, CDR2 FYNNEI. CDR3 length: 15 amino acids. V shed 1 base and J 8 bases; nucleotides not matched to a gene: 2. This CDR3 is CASSEVGQGYSPLHF. CDR3 DNA sequence: TGTGCCAGCAGTGAAGTGGGACAGGGGTATTCACCCCTCCACTTT.

This chain uses TRBV19 with TRBJ1-5; a possible D gene is TRBD1 (6 bases). V was pared by 7 bases and J by 6 bases, with 13 bases between. CDR1 and CDR2 (germline): LNHDA, SQIVND (reference sequence). The CDR3 has 13 amino acids. CDR3 region: CASTRGDTQPQHF. CDR3 coding DNA: TGTGCCAGTACCCGAGGGGACACTCAGCCCCAGCATTTT.

The genes are TRBV7-9 and TRBJ1-1; no firm D call. The CDR3 length is 12 residues. The germline V gene has CDR1 SEHNR and CDR2 FQNEAQ (reference sequence). V dropped 3 bases and J dropped 8 bases, with 10 bases sitting between them. The chain's CDR3 is CASSFNLAEAFF. DNA of the CDR3: TGTGCCAGCAGCTTCAACTTAGCGGAAGCTTTCTTT.

The chain joins TRBV6-4 to TRBJ1-1; no clear D. CDR1 is MRHNA and CDR2 is SNTAGT in the germline V gene. This CDR3 region has 15 residues. The V end was cut by 5 bases, the J end by 4 bases, with 17 bases between. CDR3 loop: CASSLEGSGITEAFF. In nucleotides, the CDR3 is TGTGCCAGCAGTCTAGAAGGGAGCGGGATCACTGAAGCTTTCTTT.

This clone was observed a single time. This rearrangement joins TRBV2 to TRBJ2-3; TRBD1 matches 7 bases. J gave up 2 bases and V 5 bases, and 4 bases lay outside the gene matches. The CDR3 loop spans 14 amino acids. Looked up from germline, CDR1 is SNHLY and CDR2 is FYNNEI. CDR3 bases: TGTGCCAGCAGTAGGACAGGACTCACAGATACGCAGTATTTT. Translating it yields CASSRTGLTDTQYF.

The chain has TRBV3-1 (or the pseudogene TRBV3-2) and TRBJ1-3; 8 bases agree with TRBD1. The junction had 8 bases not matched to a gene; V was cut back by 2 bases and J by 2 bases. The CDR3 sequence is 17 residues long. Germline lookup yields CDR1 LGHDT and CDR2 YNNKEL (reference sequence). CDR3 DNA sequence: TGTGCCAGCAGCCAAAATCCCGGGGGACAGGCTGGAAACACCATATATTTT. It codes for CASSQNPGGQAGNTIYF.

The CDR3 protein is CASSWDRGSGYTF. DNA for the CDR3: TGTGCCAGCAGTTGGGACAGGGGCTCTGGCTACACCTTC. This chain uses TRBV12-3 or TRBV12-4 with TRBJ1-2; 10 nucleotides match TRBD1. V was clipped by 4 bases and J by 7 bases; unmatched bases: 3. The CDR3 totals 13 residues.

This chain links TRBV5-6 with TRBJ1-5, with TRBD1 matching over 9 bases. CDR3 length equals 18 residues. V was pared by 3 bases and J by 2 bases, with 12 bases of the junction left unmatched. Germline values: CDR1 SGHDT, CDR2 YYEEEE. DNA for the CDR3: TGTGCCAGCAGCTCTGGGACAGGGCGGTCCCAGGGCAATCAGCCCCAGCATTTT. Its protein is CASSSGTGRSQGNQPQHF.

Here the CDR3 reads CASSLGGSGSGETQYF. The CDR3 DNA is TGTGCCAGCAGCTTAGGGGGTAGCGGGAGTGGGGAGACCCAGTACTTC. V gene TRBV7-6 combines with J gene TRBJ2-5, with 9 bases lining up with TRBD2. Looked up from germline, CDR1 is SGHVS and CDR2 is FNYEAQ. J gave up 5 bases and V 1 base, and 8 bases lay outside the gene matches. The CDR3 covers 16 residues. The full variable domain, completed using reference TRBV7-6 and TRBJ2-5, is GAGVSQSPRYKVTKRGQDVALRCDPISGHVSLYWYRQALGQGPEFLTYFNYEAQQDKSGLPNDRFSAERPEGSISTLTIQRTEQRDSAMYRCASSLGGSGSGETQYFGPGTRLLVL.

The chain uses TRBV2 and TRBJ1-6; weak D call: TRBD1 (5 bases). Trimming left V 4 bases short and J 5 bases short, with 12 bases between. Germline-derived CDR1 and CDR2 are SNHLY and FYNNEI. There are 15 residues in the CDR3. CDR3: CASSVDSSDNSPLHF. In DNA, the CDR3 is TGTGCCAGCAGTGTTGACAGCTCAGATAATTCACCCCTCCACTTT.

The rearrangement uses TRBV2 and TRBJ1-4; 8 bases match TRBD1. J lost 7 bases, V lost 4 bases, and 5 bases had no gene match. There are 14 residues in the CDR3. The germline CDR1 and CDR2 sequences are SNHLY and FYNNEI. CDR3 residues: CASSVQGDGEKLFF. The CDR3 DNA sequence: TGTGCCAGCAGTGTACAGGGGGATGGTGAAAAACTGTTTTTT.

The gene calls are TRBV24-1 and TRBJ2-4, with 8 bases aligning to TRBD2. This CDR3 has 15 amino acids. Germline V gene data show CDR1 as KGHDR and CDR2 as SFDVKD. The J segment lost 6 bases and the V segment lost 4 bases, leaving 7 bases of the junction unmatched. The CDR3 reads CATSDSARGGNIQYF. The CDR3 DNA is TGTGCCACCAGTGACTCGGCCCGGGGGGGAAACATTCAGTACTTC.

The chain combines TRBV5-5 with TRBJ1-5; 9 positions match TRBD1. CDR1 SGHKS and CDR2 YYEKEE come from the germline V gene (reference sequence). With 2 bases clipped from V and 6 bases from J, the junction kept 6 bases outside the gene matches. The CDR3 has 15 amino acids. CDR3 coding DNA: TGTGCCAGCAGCTTAACGGGACAGGGCGTTCAGCCCCAGCATTTT. As protein: CASSLTGQGVQPQHF.